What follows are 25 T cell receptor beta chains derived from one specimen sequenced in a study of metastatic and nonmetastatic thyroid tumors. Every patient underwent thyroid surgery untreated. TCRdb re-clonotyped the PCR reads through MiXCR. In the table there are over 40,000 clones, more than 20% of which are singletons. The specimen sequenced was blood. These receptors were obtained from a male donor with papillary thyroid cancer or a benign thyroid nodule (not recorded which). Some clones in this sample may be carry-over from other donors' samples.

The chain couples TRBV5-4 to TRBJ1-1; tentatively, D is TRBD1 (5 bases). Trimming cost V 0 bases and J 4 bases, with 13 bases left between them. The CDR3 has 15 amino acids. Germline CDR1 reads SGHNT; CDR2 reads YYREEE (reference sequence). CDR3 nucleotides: TGTGCCAGCAGCTTGGACATTGGGGCCCTCACTGAAGCTTTCTTT. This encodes CASSLDIGALTEAFF. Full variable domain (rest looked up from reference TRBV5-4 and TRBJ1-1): ETGVTQSPTHLIKTRGQQVTLRCSSQSGHNTVSWYQQALGQGPQFIFQYYREEENGRGNFPPRFSGLQFPNYSSELNVNALELDDSALYLCASSLDIGALTEAFFGQGTRLTVV.

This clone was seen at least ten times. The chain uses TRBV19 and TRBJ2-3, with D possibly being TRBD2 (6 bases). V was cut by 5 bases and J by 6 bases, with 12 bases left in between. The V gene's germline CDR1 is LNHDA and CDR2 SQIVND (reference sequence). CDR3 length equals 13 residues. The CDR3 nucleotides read TGTGCCAGTAGTCCGGTCGGGAGTGATACGCAGTATTTT. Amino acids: CASSPVGSDTQYF.

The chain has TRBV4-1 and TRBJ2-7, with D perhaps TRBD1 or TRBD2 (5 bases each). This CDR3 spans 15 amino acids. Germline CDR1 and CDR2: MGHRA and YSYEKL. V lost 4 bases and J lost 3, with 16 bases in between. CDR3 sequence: CASSPYLGPVYEQYF. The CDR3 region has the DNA TGCGCCAGCAGCCCCTACCTGGGACCAGTCTACGAGCAGTACTTC.

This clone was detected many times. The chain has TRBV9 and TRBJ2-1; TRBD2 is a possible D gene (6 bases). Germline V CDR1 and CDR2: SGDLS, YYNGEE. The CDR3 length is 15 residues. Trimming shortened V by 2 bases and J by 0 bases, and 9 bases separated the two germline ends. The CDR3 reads CASSVRDSSYNEQFF. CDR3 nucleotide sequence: TGTGCCAGCAGCGTCCGGGACTCCTCCTACAATGAGCAGTTCTTC.

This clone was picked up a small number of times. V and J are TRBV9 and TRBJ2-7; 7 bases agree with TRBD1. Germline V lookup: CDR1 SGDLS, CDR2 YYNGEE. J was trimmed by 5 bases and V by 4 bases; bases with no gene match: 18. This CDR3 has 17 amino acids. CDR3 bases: TGTGCCAGCAGCCCAGACCCAAGACAGGGCCACCGGGACGAGCAGTACTTC. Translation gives CASSPDPRQGHRDEQYF.

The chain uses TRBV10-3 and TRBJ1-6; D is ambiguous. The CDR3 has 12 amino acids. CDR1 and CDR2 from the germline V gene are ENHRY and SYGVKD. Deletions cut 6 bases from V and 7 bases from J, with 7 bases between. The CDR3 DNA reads TGTGCCATCAGCGCAAACAATTCACCCCTCCACTTT. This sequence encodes CAISANNSPLHF.

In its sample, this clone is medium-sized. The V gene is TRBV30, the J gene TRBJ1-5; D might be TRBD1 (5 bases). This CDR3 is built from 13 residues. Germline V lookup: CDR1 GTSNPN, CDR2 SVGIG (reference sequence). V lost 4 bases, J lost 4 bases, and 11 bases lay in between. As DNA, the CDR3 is TGTGCCTGGAATGGGGGACCTAATCAGCCCCAGCATTTT. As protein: CAWNGGPNQPQHF.

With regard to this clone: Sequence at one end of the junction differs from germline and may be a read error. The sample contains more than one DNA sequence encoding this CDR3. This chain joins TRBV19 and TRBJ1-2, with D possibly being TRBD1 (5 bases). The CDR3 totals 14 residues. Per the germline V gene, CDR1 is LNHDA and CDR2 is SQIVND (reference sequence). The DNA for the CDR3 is TGCGCCAGTAGCATAGTAGGGGTTCGATATGGCTACACCTTC. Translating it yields CASSIVGVRYGYTF.

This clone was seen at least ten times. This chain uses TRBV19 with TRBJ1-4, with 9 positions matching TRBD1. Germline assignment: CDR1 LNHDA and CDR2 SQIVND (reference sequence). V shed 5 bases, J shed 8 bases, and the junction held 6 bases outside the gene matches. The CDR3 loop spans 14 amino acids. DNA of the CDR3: TGTGCCAGTAGTGAGACAGGGGGGTACGAAAAACTGTTTTTT. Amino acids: CASSETGGYEKLFF.

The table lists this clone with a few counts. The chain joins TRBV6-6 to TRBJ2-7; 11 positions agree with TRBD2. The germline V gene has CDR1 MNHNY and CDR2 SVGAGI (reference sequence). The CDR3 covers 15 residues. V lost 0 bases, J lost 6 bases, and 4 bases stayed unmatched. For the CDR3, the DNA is TGTGCCAGCAGTTACTCGACCCTAGCGGGAGGCGAGCAGTACTTC. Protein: CASSYSTLAGGEQYF.

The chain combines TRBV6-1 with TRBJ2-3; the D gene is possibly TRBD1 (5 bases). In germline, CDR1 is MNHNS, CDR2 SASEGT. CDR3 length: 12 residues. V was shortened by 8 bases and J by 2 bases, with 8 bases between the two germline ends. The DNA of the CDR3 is TGTGCCAGCGGCAGGGACACAGATACGCAGTATTTT. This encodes CASGRDTDTQYF.

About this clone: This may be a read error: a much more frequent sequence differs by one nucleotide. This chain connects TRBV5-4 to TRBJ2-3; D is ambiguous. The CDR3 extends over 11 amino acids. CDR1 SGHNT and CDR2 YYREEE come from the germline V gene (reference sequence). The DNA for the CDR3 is TGTACCAGCACAGAAGGCGATACGCAGTATTTT. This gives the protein CTSTEGDTQYF.

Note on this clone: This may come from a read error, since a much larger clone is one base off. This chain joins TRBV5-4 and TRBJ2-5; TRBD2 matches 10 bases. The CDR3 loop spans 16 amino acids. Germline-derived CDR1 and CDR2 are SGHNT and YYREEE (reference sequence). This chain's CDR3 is CDSSAYPGTSAETQYF. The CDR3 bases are TGTGACAGCAGCGCCTATCCCGGGACTAGCGCGGAGACCCAGTACTTC.

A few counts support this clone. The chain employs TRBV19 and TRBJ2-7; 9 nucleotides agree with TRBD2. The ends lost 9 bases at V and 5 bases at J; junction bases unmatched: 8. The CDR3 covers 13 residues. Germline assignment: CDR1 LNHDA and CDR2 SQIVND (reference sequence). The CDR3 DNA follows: TGTGCCAGCGCCAGGGGACTAGCTGACGAGCAGTACTTC. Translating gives CASARGLADEQYF.

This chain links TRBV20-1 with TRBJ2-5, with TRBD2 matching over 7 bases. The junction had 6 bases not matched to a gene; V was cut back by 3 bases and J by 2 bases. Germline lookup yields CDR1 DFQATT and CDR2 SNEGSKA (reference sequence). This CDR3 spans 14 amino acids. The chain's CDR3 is CSARRLAEQETQYF. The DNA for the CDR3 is TGCAGTGCTAGGAGGCTAGCGGAACAAGAGACCCAGTACTTC.

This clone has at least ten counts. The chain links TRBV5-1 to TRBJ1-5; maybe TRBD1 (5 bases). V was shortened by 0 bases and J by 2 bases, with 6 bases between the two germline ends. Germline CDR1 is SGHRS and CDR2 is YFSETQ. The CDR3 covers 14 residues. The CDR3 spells CASSLEGGNQPQHF. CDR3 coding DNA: TGCGCCAGCAGCTTGGAAGGGGGCAATCAGCCCCAGCATTTT.

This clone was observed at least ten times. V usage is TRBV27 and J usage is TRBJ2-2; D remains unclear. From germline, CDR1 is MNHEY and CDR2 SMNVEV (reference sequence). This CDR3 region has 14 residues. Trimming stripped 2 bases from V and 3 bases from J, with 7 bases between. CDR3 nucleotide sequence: TGTGCCAGCAGTTTAGTCCGGTACACCGGGGAGCTGTTTTTT. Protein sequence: CASSLVRYTGELFF.

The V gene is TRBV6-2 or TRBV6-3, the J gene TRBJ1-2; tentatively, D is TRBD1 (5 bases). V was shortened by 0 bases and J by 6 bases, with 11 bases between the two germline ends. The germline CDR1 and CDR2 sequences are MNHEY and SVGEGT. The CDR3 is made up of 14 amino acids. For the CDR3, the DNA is TGTGCCAGCAGTTACTCATGGGGGAAGGATGGCTACACCTTC. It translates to CASSYSWGKDGYTF.

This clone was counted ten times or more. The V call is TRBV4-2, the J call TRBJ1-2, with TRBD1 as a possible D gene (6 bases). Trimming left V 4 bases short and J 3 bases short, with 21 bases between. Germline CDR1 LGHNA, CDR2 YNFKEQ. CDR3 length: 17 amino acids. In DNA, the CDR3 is TGTGCCAGCAGCCCTGACCCCGAGAGGGGGACGTACTATGGCTACACCTTC. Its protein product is CASSPDPERGTYYGYTF.

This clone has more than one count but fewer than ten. The CDR3, as DNA: TGTGCCAGCAGTTCACAGGGTCACTATGGCTACACCTTC. This encodes CASSSQGHYGYTF. The chain has TRBV12-3 or TRBV12-4 and TRBJ1-2; TRBD1 might be the D (6 bases). The CDR3 has 13 amino acids. Trimming cost V 4 bases and J 3 bases, with 9 bases left between them.

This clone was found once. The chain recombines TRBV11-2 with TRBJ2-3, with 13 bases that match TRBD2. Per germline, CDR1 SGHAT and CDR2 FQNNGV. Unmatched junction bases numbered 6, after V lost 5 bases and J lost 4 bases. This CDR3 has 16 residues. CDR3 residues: CASSDGTSGNADTQYF. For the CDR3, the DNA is TGTGCCAGCAGCGACGGGACTAGCGGGAACGCAGATACGCAGTATTTT.

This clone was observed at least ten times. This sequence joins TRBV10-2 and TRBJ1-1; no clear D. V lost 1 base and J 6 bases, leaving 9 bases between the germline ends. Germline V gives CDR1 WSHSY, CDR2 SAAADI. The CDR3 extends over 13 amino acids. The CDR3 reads CASSEFEVSEAFF. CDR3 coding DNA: TGCGCCAGCAGTGAGTTTGAGGTGTCTGAAGCTTTCTTT.

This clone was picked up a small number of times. CDR3 protein: CASSPTGGEQYF. DNA of the CDR3: TGTGCCAGCAGCCCTACAGGGGGCGAGCAGTACTTC. J is TRBJ2-7 and V is TRBV7-6, with TRBD1 matching over 8 bases. Unmatched junction bases numbered 3, after V lost 5 bases and J lost 6 bases. Germline loops: CDR1 SGHVS, CDR2 FNYEAQ. This CDR3 spans 12 amino acids.

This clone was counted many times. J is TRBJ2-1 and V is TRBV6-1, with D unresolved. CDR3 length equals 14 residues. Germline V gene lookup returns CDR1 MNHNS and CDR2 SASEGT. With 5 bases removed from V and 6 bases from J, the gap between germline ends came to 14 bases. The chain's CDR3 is CASSSPTDGNEQFF. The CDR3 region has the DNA TGTGCCAGCAGTTCCCCCACAGATGGCAATGAGCAGTTCTTC.

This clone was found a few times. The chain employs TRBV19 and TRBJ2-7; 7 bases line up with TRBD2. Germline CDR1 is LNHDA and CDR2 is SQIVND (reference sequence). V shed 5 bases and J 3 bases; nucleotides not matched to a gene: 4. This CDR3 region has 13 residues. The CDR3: CASSGGGLYEQYF. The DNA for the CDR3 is TGTGCCAGTAGTGGGGGAGGGCTCTACGAGCAGTACTTC.